This record looks at one T cell receptor beta chain sequence and its context. Antigen unknown. This sample was included in a study of Ad26.COV2.S vaccination and SARS-CoV-2 variants. Study in general: Intramuscular Ad26.COV2.S doses were given once or twice, 56 days apart.

As to treatment: about 20 received Ad26.COV2.S at low or high dose, single or two shots; roughly five received placebo; per-sample allocation not given. Collection of the samples took place on day 63 after the first injection of vaccine or placebo. Study findings and constraints: Vaccinated individuals (as opposed to placebo recipients) had higher spike-specific TCR breadth.

Produced via immunoSEQ multiplex PCR; TCRdb's table is partial and in-frame only. This sample has under 550,000 clones, with roughly 90% found just once. This CDR3 is built from 15 residues. CDR1 and CDR2 from the germline V gene are SGDLS and YYNGEE. V was trimmed by 3 bases and J by 0 bases, leaving 12 bases between them. The V and J genes are TRBV9 and TRBJ1-2; D unclear. The sequences come from peripheral blood, collected in a trial of Ad26.COV2.S vaccine versus placebo. The sequence was collected from a person aged 18-60 years who received the Ad26.COV2.S COVID-19 vaccine or a placebo. The DNA of the CDR3 is TGTGCCAGCAGCGACGGGATAGACACTAACTATGGCTACACCTTC. It yields the protein CASSDGIDTNYGYTF.